This T cell receptor (beta chain) was identified in a study of shared clonotypes between healthy human individuals. Study overall: Per donor, three plates held CD4 naive cells, three held CD4 memory, two held CD8 naive and one held CD8 memory.

Deep-level settings were used for running the assay. Original methodology: There were no quality scores in the junction-only immunoSEQ sequences, so filtering differed. Generated by immunoSEQ multiplex PCR, the TCRdb table keeps only in-frame clones and is missing some. The DNA was the basis for D and trimming; V, J and clone size are from that table. The profile shows about 2,100,000 clones, approximately 94% of them singletons. The table lists this clone with a count of one. At the DNA level, this CDR3 is encoded by other sequences in the same sample as well. Naive CD8 cells, CD45RO-negative and positively selected for CCR7, excluded terminally differentiated effector memory CD45RA+ cells. J lost 4 bases, V lost 1 base, and 3 bases had no gene match. Germline CDR1 and CDR2: MNHEY and SVGAGI. The CDR3 spans 14 residues.

This TCR was sampled from a man aged 18 to 29 in good health. Some clones in this sample may be carry-over from other donors' samples. The chain recombines TRBV6-5 with TRBJ2-5, with 7 bases lining up with TRBD2. The sequencing input was naive CD8+ T cells from PBMCs. CDR3 loop: CASSYLGGGETQYF. As DNA, the CDR3 is TGTGCCAGCAGTTACTTGGGGGGGGGAGAGACCCAGTACTTC.